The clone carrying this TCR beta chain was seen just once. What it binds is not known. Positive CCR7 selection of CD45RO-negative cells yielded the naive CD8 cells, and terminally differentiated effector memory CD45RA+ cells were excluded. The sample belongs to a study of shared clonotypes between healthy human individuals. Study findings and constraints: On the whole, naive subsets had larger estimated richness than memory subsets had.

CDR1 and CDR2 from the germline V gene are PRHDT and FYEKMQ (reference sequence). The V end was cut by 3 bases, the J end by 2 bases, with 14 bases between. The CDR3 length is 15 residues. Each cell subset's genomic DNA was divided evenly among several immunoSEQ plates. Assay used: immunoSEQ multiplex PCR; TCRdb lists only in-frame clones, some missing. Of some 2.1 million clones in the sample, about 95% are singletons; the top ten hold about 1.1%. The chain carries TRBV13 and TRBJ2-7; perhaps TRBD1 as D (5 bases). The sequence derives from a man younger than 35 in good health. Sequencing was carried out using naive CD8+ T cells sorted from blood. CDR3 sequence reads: CASSFRDSYTYEQYF. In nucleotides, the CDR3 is TGTGCCAGCAGCTTTCGCGACAGTTACACCTACGAGCAGTACTTC.